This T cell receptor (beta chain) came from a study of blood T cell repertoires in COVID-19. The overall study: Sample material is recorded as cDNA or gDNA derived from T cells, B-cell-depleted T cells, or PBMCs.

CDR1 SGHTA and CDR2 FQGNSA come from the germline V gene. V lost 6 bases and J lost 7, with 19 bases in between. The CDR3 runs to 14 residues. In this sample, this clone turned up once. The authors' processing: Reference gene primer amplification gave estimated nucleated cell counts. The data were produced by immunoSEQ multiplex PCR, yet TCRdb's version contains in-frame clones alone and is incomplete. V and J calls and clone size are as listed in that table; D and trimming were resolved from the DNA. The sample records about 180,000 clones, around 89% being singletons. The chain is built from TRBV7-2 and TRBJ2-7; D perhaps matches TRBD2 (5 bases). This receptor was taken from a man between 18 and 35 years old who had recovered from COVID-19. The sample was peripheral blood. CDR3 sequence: CASRPDYPTGEQYF. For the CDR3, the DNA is TGTGCCAGCAGACCCGACTACCCGACGGGTGAGCAGTACTTC.